Below, 25 T cell receptor beta chains from the same sample are listed, as sequenced in a study of Graves' ophthalmopathy and Graves' hyperthyroidism. RNA transcripts yielded amplified TCR beta CDR3 regions. An initial RT-PCR round employing HTBI primers preceded a second-round multiplex PCR. Each CDR3 protein is one row after TCRdb ran MiXCR on the multiplex PCR reads. The top ten hold about 10% of the sample, which has roughly 480,000 distinct CDR3 sequences, around an eighth seen once. The sequenced material came from blood. These receptors all stem from a woman younger than 45 with Graves' ophthalmopathy.

In its sample, this clonotype was seen many times. The chain uses TRBV2 and TRBJ1-3; D gene unclear. V lost 3 bases, J lost 4 bases, and 7 bases lay in between. The CDR3 loop spans 13 amino acids. CDR1 SNHLY and CDR2 FYNNEI come from the germline V gene. CDR3 DNA sequence: TGTGCCAGCAGTGAGATTGGGGGAAACACCATATATTTT. It yields the protein CASSEIGGNTIYF.

This clonotype occurred once. This may stem from a read error, because a much larger clone lies one nucleotide away. The chain combines TRBV3-1 with TRBJ1-3, with 8 bases identical to TRBD1. CDR1 and CDR2 from the germline V gene are LGHDT and YNNKEL (reference sequence). This CDR3 has 13 residues. CDR3 DNA: TGTGCCAGAAGCCACCAGGGGGCTGACACCATATATTTT. Translation gives CARSHQGADTIYF.

This clonotype was detected ten times or more. The V and J genes are TRBV6-5 and TRBJ2-7; possibly TRBD2 for D (6 bases). Trimming removed 1 base from V and 0 bases from J, with 10 bases in between. CDR1 and CDR2 (germline): MNHEY, SVGAGI. The CDR3 runs 15 residues. The DNA for the CDR3 is TGTGCCAGCAGTTACTGGTTAGCGGACTCCTACGAGCAGTACTTC. Translated, it gives CASSYWLADSYEQYF.

This clonotype was counted many times. The chain recombines TRBV6-2 or TRBV6-3 with TRBJ2-7; TRBD2 might be the D (5 bases). V was pared by 2 bases and J by 3 bases, with 11 bases between. Germline CDR1 MNHEY, CDR2 SVGEGT. The CDR3 has 14 amino acids. The CDR3: CASSYVGLNYEQYF. The CDR3 coding sequence is TGTGCCAGCAGTTACGTCGGACTCAACTACGAGCAGTACTTC.

The chain links TRBV4-1 to TRBJ2-5; 12 bases line up with TRBD2. Germline V CDR1 and CDR2: MGHRA, YSYEKL. The CDR3 is 17 residues long. V dropped 4 bases and J dropped 5; count of bases not matched to a gene: 11. The CDR3 nucleotides are TGCGCCAGCAGCCGCCGACTAGCGGGGGCCCAGGGGGAGACCCAGTACTTC. It encodes CASSRRLAGAQGETQYF.

Written as DNA, the CDR3 is TGTGCCAGCGCGGCCTCCTACGAGCAGTACTTC. Translating gives CASAASYEQYF. The J gene is TRBJ2-7, the V gene TRBV12-3 or TRBV12-4; D gene ambiguous. The V end lost 8 bases, the J end lost 0 bases, and 5 bases lay between the germline ends. The length of the CDR3 is 11 residues.

This clonotype was observed many times. The V gene is TRBV7-9, the J gene TRBJ1-2, with D possibly matching TRBD1 (5 bases). V lost 5 bases to trimming and J lost 4 bases, with 14 bases between them. Per germline, CDR1 SEHNR and CDR2 FQNEAQ (reference sequence). There are 14 residues in the CDR3. In DNA, the CDR3 is TGTGCCAGCAGCAAGACCGGGGACGGCTATGGCTACACCTTC. The encoded protein is CASSKTGDGYGYTF. The full variable domain, in which reference TRBV7-9 and TRBJ1-2 provide the parts outside the CDR3, is DTGVSQNPRHKITKRGQNVTFRCDPISEHNRLYWYRQTLGQGPEFLTYFQNEAQLEKSRLLSDRFSAERPKGSFSTLEIQRTEQGDSAMYLCASSKTGDGYGYTFGSGTRLTVV.

Ten or more counts support this clonotype. This chain uses TRBV12-5 with TRBJ1-1; D may be TRBD1 (5 bases). V lost 6 bases and J lost 7, with 9 bases in between. Germline V gives CDR1 LGHNT, CDR2 FRNRAP. This CDR3 is 11 amino acids long. The CDR3 coding sequence is TGTGCTAGTGGGACTGACAGTGAAGCTTTCTTT. Protein: CASGTDSEAFF.

This clonotype was seen ten or more times. CDR3 sequence reads: CASSLSAAPNQPQHF. The CDR3 DNA reads TGTGCCAGCAGTTTATCAGCAGCCCCTAATCAGCCCCAGCATTTT. V usage is TRBV28 and J usage is TRBJ1-5; D remains ambiguous. The V end was cut by 1 base, the J end by 4 bases, with 11 bases between. CDR1 and CDR2 (germline): MDHEN, SYDVKM. This CDR3 is built from 15 residues.

This clonotype showed up many times. V is TRBV19 and J is TRBJ1-1; D not resolved. The CDR3 spans 15 residues. CDR1 is LNHDA and CDR2 is SQIVND in the germline V gene (reference sequence). V was trimmed by 7 bases and J by 0 bases, leaving 15 bases between them. CDR3 in DNA: TGTGCCAGTAAAGCTCAGGAACAGCTGAACACTGAAGCTTTCTTT. This translates into CASKAQEQLNTEAFF.

This clonotype was picked up many times. This chain connects TRBV5-1 to TRBJ1-2; D uncertain. The CDR3 runs to 13 residues. The V and J ends lost 5 bases and 4 bases respectively, with 12 bases between them. CDR1 and CDR2 from the germline V gene are SGHRS and YFSETQ. The CDR3 DNA is TGCGCCAGCAGACTCGGGGATTCCTATGGCTACACCTTC. Encoded protein: CASRLGDSYGYTF.

This clonotype appeared many times. At one end the junction does not follow the germline gene, possibly because of a read error. The rearrangement joins TRBV4-1 to TRBJ1-2; D unresolved. Germline CDR1 is MGHRA and CDR2 is YSYEKL. The CDR3 is made up of 13 amino acids. The CDR3 DNA reads as TGCGCCAGCAGCCCTCTACCGGGATCCGGGCAAGGCTTC. It codes for CASSPLPGSGQGF.

The table lists this clonotype with a few counts. The rearrangement joins TRBV18 to TRBJ2-7; D is uncertain. Germline values: CDR1 KGHSH, CDR2 LQKENI. The CDR3 length is 15 residues. Between the trimmed V and J ends, which lost 3 bases and 3 bases, there was a span of 15 bases. The CDR3 reads CASSPRHGRDYEQYF. The CDR3 nucleotides read TGTGCCAGCTCACCCCGACACGGGCGTGACTACGAGCAGTACTTC. Filled out from reference TRBV18 and TRBJ2-7, the complete variable domain reads NAGVMQNPRHLVRRRGQEARLRCSPMKGHSHVYWYRQLPEEGLKFMVYLQKENIIDESGMPKERFSAEFPKEGPSILRIQQVVRGDSAAYFCASSPRHGRDYEQYFGPGTRLTVT.

This clonotype was counted ten times or more. The rearrangement links TRBV11-2 to TRBJ2-7; either TRBD1 or TRBD2 may fit D (5 bases each). This CDR3 has 17 residues. CDR1 and CDR2 (germline): SGHAT, FQNNGV. V lost 1 base and J 3 bases, leaving 19 bases between the germline ends. The DNA of the CDR3 is TGTGCCAGCAGCTTAGGGTTCTCCGGGACCAAATACTACGAGCAGTACTTC. This translates into CASSLGFSGTKYYEQYF.

This clonotype was detected ten times or more. This chain joins TRBV28 and TRBJ2-5; D not resolved. Germline CDR1 is MDHEN and CDR2 is SYDVKM. Trimming removed 6 bases from V and 0 bases from J, with 11 bases in between. The CDR3 runs 14 residues. The CDR3 coding sequence is TGTGCCAGCAGGGTTGATAGTCACCAAGAGACCCAGTACTTC. Residues: CASRVDSHQETQYF.

This clonotype was counted many times. The chain has TRBV11-2 and TRBJ2-5, with TRBD2 identical over 9 bases. Per germline, CDR1 SGHAT and CDR2 FQNNGV. The CDR3 is 15 amino acids. J was trimmed by 5 bases and V by 2 bases; bases with no gene match: 6. CDR3 sequence reads: CASSLNPSGKETQYF. The CDR3 nucleotides are TGTGCCAGCAGCTTAAACCCTAGCGGGAAGGAGACCCAGTACTTC.

This clonotype came up many times. The chain recombines TRBV7-9 with TRBJ1-2; 7 bases line up with TRBD1. V dropped 6 bases and J dropped 7; count of bases not matched to a gene: 5. The CDR3 is 12 residues long. Germline assignment: CDR1 SEHNR and CDR2 FQNEAQ (reference sequence). The CDR3 DNA reads TGTGCCAGCAGAACAGGGGAGTCTGGCTACACCTTC. It is translated as CASRTGESGYTF.

At least ten counts were recorded for this clonotype. The chain has TRBV6-1 and TRBJ1-5, with TRBD1 matching over 8 bases. The V segment lost 8 bases and the J segment 7 bases; nucleotides outside the gene matches: 7. Per germline, CDR1 MNHNS and CDR2 SASEGT. The CDR3 is 13 amino acids. CDR3 sequence (DNA): TGTGCCAGCGTGGACAGGGTGGGCCAGCCCCAGCATTTT. It yields the protein CASVDRVGQPQHF.

The chain has TRBV7-8 and TRBJ2-2, with D maybe TRBD1 (5 bases). The CDR3 totals 16 residues. Trimming pared 5 bases from V and 0 bases from J, leaving 13 bases between. Looked up from germline, CDR1 is SGHVS and CDR2 is FQNEAQ. CDR3 sequence reads: CASSTFARANTGELFF. The CDR3 coding sequence is TGTGCCAGCAGCACTTTCGCCAGGGCGAACACCGGGGAGCTGTTTTTT.

This clonotype was detected many times. V and J are TRBV6-4 and TRBJ1-5; TRBD1 aligns across 9 bases. Germline lookup yields CDR1 MRHNA and CDR2 SNTAGT. The CDR3 contains 19 residues. Trimming removed 6 bases from V and 0 bases from J; junction bases left unmatched: 15. The CDR3 DNA follows: TGTGCCAGCAGCCGAAATCTGGGACAGGGCCCATATAGCAATCAGCCCCAGCATTTT. Translating gives CASSRNLGQGPYSNQPQHF.

This clonotype was observed at least ten times. This sequence joins TRBV12-3 or TRBV12-4 and TRBJ1-2; 8 bases fit TRBD1. The CDR3 has 13 amino acids. Trimming removed 5 bases from V and 3 bases from J; junction bases left unmatched: 2. CDR3 residues: CASSRDRYYGYTF. For the CDR3, the DNA is TGTGCCAGCAGTCGGGACAGGTACTATGGCTACACCTTC.

This clonotype was picked up a small number of times. The chain employs TRBV6-2 or TRBV6-3 and TRBJ2-7; 9 nucleotides agree with TRBD1. The CDR3 loop spans 16 amino acids. Germline-derived CDR1 and CDR2 are MNHEY and SVGEGT. The trim removed 5 bases at V and 6 bases at J, leaving 14 bases unmatched. The CDR3 reads CASSPLPGQGVPEQYF. The CDR3 coding sequence is TGTGCCAGCAGTCCGTTACCGGGACAGGGAGTACCCGAGCAGTACTTC.

This clonotype was detected ten times or more. The rearrangement uses TRBV27 and TRBJ1-2; no clear D. The CDR3 totals 13 residues. The V gene's germline CDR1 is MNHEY and CDR2 SMNVEV (reference sequence). Trimming pared 5 bases from V and 1 base from J, leaving 8 bases between. CDR3 protein: CASSDSFNYGYTF. The CDR3 coding sequence is TGTGCCAGCAGTGATAGTTTTAACTATGGCTACACCTTC.

V and J are TRBV9 and TRBJ2-7; TRBD1 matches 7 bases. The CDR3 consists of 15 residues. V was clipped by 0 bases and J by 3 bases; unmatched bases: 6. Germline-derived CDR1 and CDR2 are SGDLS and YYNGEE. CDR3 coding DNA: TGTGCCAGCAGCGTAGGACAGGGCTCCCACTACGAGCAGTACTTC. Translating it yields CASSVGQGSHYEQYF. The full variable domain, completed using reference TRBV9 and TRBJ2-7, is DSGVTQTPKHLITATGQRVTLRCSPRSGDLSVYWYQQSLDQGLQFLIQYYNGEERAKGNILERFSAQQFPDLHSELNLSSLELGDSALYFCASSVGQGSHYEQYFGPGTRLTVT.

This clonotype has ten or more counts. This chain connects TRBV12-3 or TRBV12-4 to TRBJ2-5, with TRBD2 matching 9 bases. The CDR3 consists of 15 residues. With 3 bases clipped from V and 7 bases from J, the junction kept 9 bases outside the gene matches. This CDR3 is CASSFGGGAGVTQYF. The CDR3 nucleotides read TGTGCCAGCAGTTTTGGCGGGGGGGCCGGGGTGACCCAGTACTTC.